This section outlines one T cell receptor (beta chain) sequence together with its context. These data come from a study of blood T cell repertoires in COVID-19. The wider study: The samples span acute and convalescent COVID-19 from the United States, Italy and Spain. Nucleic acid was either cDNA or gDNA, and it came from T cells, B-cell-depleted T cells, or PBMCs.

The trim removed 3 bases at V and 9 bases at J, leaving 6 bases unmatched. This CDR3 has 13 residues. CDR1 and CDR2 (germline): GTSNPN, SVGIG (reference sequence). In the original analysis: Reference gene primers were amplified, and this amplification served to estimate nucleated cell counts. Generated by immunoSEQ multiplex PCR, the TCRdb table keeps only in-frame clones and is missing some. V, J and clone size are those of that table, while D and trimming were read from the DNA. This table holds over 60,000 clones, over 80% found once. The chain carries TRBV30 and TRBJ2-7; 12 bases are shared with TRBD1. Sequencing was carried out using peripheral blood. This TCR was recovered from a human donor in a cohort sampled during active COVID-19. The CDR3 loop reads CAWRGQGAVGQYF. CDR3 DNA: TGTGCCTGGAGGGGACAGGGGGCGGTTGGGCAGTACTTC.